This T cell receptor (beta chain) was captured by sequencing in a study of blood T cell repertoires in COVID-19 (TCRdb year 2020). A note on the overall study: Samples from collaborators originated in the United States, Italy and Spain and spanned both the acute and convalescent phases of COVID-19. The material from the prospective study consisted of cDNA or gDNA derived from T cells, B-cell-depleted T cells, or PBMCs. Subjects who had been exposed to COVID-19, were actively infected with it, or had recovered from it provided the deeply sampled blood TCRbeta repertoires that made up the dataset. The repertoires were released in a freely available public database intended as a resource for research on the immune response to SARS-CoV-2. The samples were drawn from the first 160 participants of the ongoing ImmuneRACE study and from 1,254 subjects provided by 6 global collaborators. Nearly every sample came with metadata listing a de-identified subject ID, COVID-19 status, age in years and sex. Where available, HLA class I and class II types were taken from metadata supplied by the sample provider and were not determined by assay-based typing. Overall study outcomes, separate from this receptor: The amount of clinical and demographic metadata varied by source and participant and was provided uncurated.

In the prospective study, participants were roughly 18 to 100 years old, resided in about 25 geographic areas of the United States, and were enrolled through a virtual design. In the prospective study, participants were assigned to cohorts based on the clinical history participants reported in a screening survey and a study questionnaire. In the prospective study, whole blood, serum and a nasopharyngeal or oropharyngeal swab were collected from each participant by mobile phlebotomists. Participants in the prospective study had the option to provide additional blood draws and questionnaires over a roughly two-month period. Blood samples from the prospective study were shipped frozen or at room temperature prior to DNA extraction. The immunoSEQ Assay, a bias-controlled multiplex PCR, was used to amplify TCRbeta CDR3 regions from genomic DNA. Processing in the source paper ran as follows. Within the assay, amplification of reference gene primers was used to estimate how many nucleated cells each sample contained. To quantify the absolute abundance of each unique TCRbeta CDR3 rearrangement, sequence reads were collapsed and filtered. Productive Simpson clonality was computed per sample as the square root of Simpson's diversity index over productive rearrangements. The table was pulled from immuneACCESS by TCRdb, which kept in-frame rearrangements only. Such tables lose some clones; where checked, under half of the loss comes from unresolved V genes, and the rest has no known cause. The V and J calls and clone size were taken over from that table, and D and trimming were inferred from the DNA. Recorded for this sample are more than 250,000 clones; approximately 88% of them occurred a single time. Around 1.2% of the sample belongs to the ten largest clones.

For this clone: Its antigen has not been determined. No much larger clone is present one base from it, and per-base qualities are unavailable.

Material for sequencing was PBMCs or T cells enriched from blood (not recorded which). The TCR was taken from a woman in her forties with acute COVID-19.

The CDR3 region: CASSTKRGIGAGTEAFF. The nucleotides read TGTGCCAGCAGCACCAAAAGGGGGATCGGGGCTGGAACTGAAGCTTTCTTT. This chain is built from TRBV21-1 and TRBJ1-1; the DNA was not compared with TRBD1, the D call given in the table. TRBV21-1 is described as a pseudogene. The CDR3 contains 17 residues, cysteine and phenylalanine counted. Solely the CDR3 DNA is kept, with 51 bases framed from the first base.